The next 4 T cell receptor beta chains were all read from a single sample in a study of blood T cell repertoires in COVID-19. Generated by immunoSEQ multiplex PCR, the TCRdb table keeps only in-frame clones and is missing some. The sample contains around 250,000 clones, about 86% of which appear only once. Sequences were obtained from peripheral blood. Receptor source: a man in his fifties or sixties with acute or convalescent COVID-19.

The J gene is TRBJ2-2, the V gene TRBV4-1; no reliable D call. The length of the CDR3 is 17 residues. Per germline, CDR1 MGHRA and CDR2 YSYEKL. V lost 0 bases and J 4 bases, leaving 15 bases between the germline ends. DNA for the CDR3: TGCGCCAGCAGCCAAGATGAGACTCCTCTGGGCACCGGGGAGCTGTTTTTT. Residues: CASSQDETPLGTGELFF.

The V gene is TRBV11-3, the J gene TRBJ1-1; unclear D gene. The CDR3 has 14 amino acids. Trimming took 0 bases from V and 0 from J, leaving 5 bases between them. The germline V gene has CDR1 SGHNT and CDR2 YENEEA. Here the CDR3 DNA reads TGTGCCAGCAGCTTAGAAGAGATGAACACTGAAGCTTTCTTT. Residues: CASSLEEMNTEAFF.

This clone has more than one count but fewer than ten. The genes are TRBV29-1 and TRBJ2-1; D perhaps matches TRBD2 (6 bases). The CDR3 consists of 12 residues. V lost 3 bases to trimming and J lost 3 bases, with 6 bases between them. Germline CDR1 SQVTM, CDR2 ANQGSEA. CDR3 sequence reads: CSVDSGYNEQFF. The CDR3 DNA sequence: TGCAGCGTTGATAGCGGCTACAATGAGCAGTTCTTC.

The genes are TRBV5-1 and TRBJ2-6; D call uncertain. This CDR3 region has 17 residues. Trimming cost V 1 base and J 2 bases, with 13 bases left between them. Germline values: CDR1 SGHRS, CDR2 YFSETQ. The CDR3 DNA reads TGCGCCAGCAGCTTGAATCCGGGTACCCCTGGGGCCAACGTCCTGACTTTC. Translation gives CASSLNPGTPGANVLTF.